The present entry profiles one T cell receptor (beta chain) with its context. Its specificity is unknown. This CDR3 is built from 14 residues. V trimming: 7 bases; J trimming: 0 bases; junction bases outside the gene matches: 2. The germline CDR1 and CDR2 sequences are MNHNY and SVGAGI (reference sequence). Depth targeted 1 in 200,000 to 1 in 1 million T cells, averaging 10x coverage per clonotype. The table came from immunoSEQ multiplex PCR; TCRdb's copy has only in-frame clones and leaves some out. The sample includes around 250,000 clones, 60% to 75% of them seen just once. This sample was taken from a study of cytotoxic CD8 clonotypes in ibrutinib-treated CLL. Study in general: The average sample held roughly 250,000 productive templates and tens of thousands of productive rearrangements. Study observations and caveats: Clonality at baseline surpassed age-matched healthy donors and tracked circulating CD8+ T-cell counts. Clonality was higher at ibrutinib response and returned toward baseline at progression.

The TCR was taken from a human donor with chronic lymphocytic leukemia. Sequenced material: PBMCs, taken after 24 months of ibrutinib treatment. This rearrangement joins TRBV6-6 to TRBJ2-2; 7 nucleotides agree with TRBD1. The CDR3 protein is CASIGQANTGELFF. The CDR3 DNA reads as TGTGCCAGCATCGGACAGGCGAACACCGGGGAGCTGTTTTTT.